These T cell receptor beta chains were read from a single sample in a study of T cells after yellow fever vaccination. TCRdb reprocessed the 5' RACE reads with MiXCR, giving one entry per CDR3 protein. The profile shows more than 250,000 distinct CDR3 sequences, 6.5% to 8.5% of them singletons. The sequences come from PBMCs, collected roughly seven weeks after the first yellow fever vaccination. The receptor source for this set is a man aged 18 to 30 who received the YFV17D yellow fever vaccine. Each CDR3 is given with its conserved first and last residue. The order of the fields is clone size, J gene, V gene, D gene, CDR3 DNA, CDR3 protein. The D gene is left open where the match is weak. A row's size may be missing; if present it is once, few, many or a size class.

>few|TRBJ2-6|TRBV5-1|TRBD1
TGCGCCAGCAGCTTGTTCGTCCAGGGGGTGGACGCCTCTGGGGCCAACGTCCTGACTTTC
CASSLFVQGVDASGANVLTF
>.|TRBJ2-3|TRBV6-1|.
TGTGCCAGCAGTGACCAGGGAGGCCTATATACGCAGTATTTT
CASSDQGGLYTQYF
>few|TRBJ1-5|TRBV4-1|.
TGCGCCAGCAGCCAATCCCTAATGCAGCCCCAGCATTTT
CASSQSLMQPQHF
>many|TRBJ2-1|TRBV20-1|.
TGCAGTGCTAGAGGGACTACTTTCTCCTACAATGAGCAGTTCTTC
CSARGTTFSYNEQFF
>many|TRBJ2-7|TRBV20-1|TRBD1
TGCAGTGCTAGGACAGGGAAAGTAAACTACGAGCAGTACTTC
CSARTGKVNYEQYF
>many|TRBJ2-3|TRBV5-4|.
TGTGCCAGCAGCACCCCAGGGTGGCGGTCAGATACGCAGTATTTT
CASSTPGWRSDTQYF
>.|TRBJ2-5|TRBV19|TRBD2
TGTGCCAGTAGTATATATACCGGACTAGTCGGCGAGACCCAGTACTTC
CASSIYTGLVGETQYF
>.|TRBJ2-6|TRBV24-1|.
TGTGCCACCAGTGCGTTCGGGGCCAACGTCCTGACTTTC
CATSAFGANVLTF
>many|TRBJ1-5|TRBV5-8|.
TGTGCCAGCAGCTTATGGGCAGGGATAGGCAATCAGCCCCAGCATTTT
CASSLWAGIGNQPQHF
>.|TRBJ2-4|TRBV7-2|.
TGTGCCAGCCAAGCACGTGGGGCCGTAACGGCCAAAAACATTCAGTACTTC
CASQARGAVTAKNIQYF
>.|TRBJ2-2|TRBV12-5|TRBD1
TGTGCTAGTGGTCCCTATCCGGGACAGGGGACGAACACCGGGGAGCTGTTTTTT
CASGPYPGQGTNTGELFF
>.|TRBJ1-6|TRBV5-1|.
TGCGCCAGCAGCACCGAGTTCCTATTCGGGTCACCCCTCCACTTT
CASSTEFLFGSPLHF
>many|TRBJ2-3|TRBV7-2|.
TGTGCCAGCAGCTTCCAATCAGGGCTGTTAGATACGCAGTATTTT
CASSFQSGLLDTQYF
>few|TRBJ2-3|TRBV7-8|.
TGTGCCAGCAGCTTAGTCCGCGGGACCATTAGCACAGATACGCAGTATTTT
CASSLVRGTISTDTQYF
>few|TRBJ1-1|TRBV10-3|.
TGTGCCATCAGTGTGGAAGGATTGAACACTGAAGCTTTCTTT
CAISVEGLNTEAFF
>few|TRBJ2-5|TRBV7-3|.
TGTGCCAGCAGCTCCTGGGCCGGGCCGGAGACCCAGTACTTC
CASSSWAGPETQYF
>many|TRBJ2-1|TRBV6-2/TRBV6-3|TRBD1
TGTGCCAGCACCGATAAGGACAGGGTGAGCTCCTACAATGAGCAGTTCTTC
CASTDKDRVSSYNEQFF
>few|TRBJ1-4|TRBV6-1|.
TGTGCCAGACGAAAGGTTGGCACAACTCTCACTGGGGAAAAACTGTTTTTT
CARRKVGTTLTGEKLFF
>few|TRBJ2-3|TRBV6-1|.
TGTGCCAGCAGTGATGGCCCAAGAGATACGCAGTATTTT
CASSDGPRDTQYF
>few|TRBJ1-4|TRBV5-1|.
TGCGCCAGCAGCTGGCAGGGGCTGGTAACTAATGAAAAACTGTTTTTT
CASSWQGLVTNEKLFF
>.|TRBJ2-4|TRBV7-3|.
TGTGCCAGCAGCCCAGGACCCCCATGGGGAAACATTCAGTACTTC
CASSPGPPWGNIQYF
>few|TRBJ2-5|TRBV4-2|.
TGTGCCAGCAGCCAAGAAGGTGGGGGGAAACAAGAGACCCAGTACTTC
CASSQEGGGKQETQYF
>.|TRBJ1-3|TRBV7-4|.
TGTGCCAGGAGCAGAAATATGCACTGTGGTGGAAACACCATATATTTT
CARSRNMHCGGNTIYF
>few|TRBJ2-1|TRBV20-1|.
TGCAGTGCTAGAGATGTCCACGGGCGGTTCTTC
CSARDVHGRFF
>.|TRBJ1-1|TRBV10-3|TRBD1
TGTGCCATCAGTGAGTCGGAAGGGAGACAGGGGAAGAACACTGAAGCTTTCTTT
CAISESEGRQGKNTEAFF
>few|TRBJ1-1|TRBV27|.
TGTGCCAGCAGTTTATCCGACAACACTGAAGCTTTCTTT
CASSLSDNTEAFF
>few|TRBJ2-1|TRBV18|TRBD2
TGTGCCAGCTCACCGACTAGCGGGTACAATGAGCAGTTCTTC
CASSPTSGYNEQFF
>few|TRBJ2-1|TRBV7-2|TRBD2
TGTGCCAGCAGTATACAGCGGGGGCCGTACAATGAGCAGTTCTTC
CASSIQRGPYNEQFF
>.|TRBJ2-1|TRBV7-8|.
TGTGCCAGCAGCTTAGTCCCCCGGACCATTCACAATGAGCAGTTCTTC
CASSLVPRTIHNEQFF
>few|TRBJ2-5|TRBV4-3|TRBD1
TGCGCCAGCAGCCAAGAGCCTCCGGGACAGGGGAAAGAGACCCAGTACTTC
CASSQEPPGQGKETQYF
>few|TRBJ2-3|TRBV20-1|TRBD2
TGCAGTGCCCGACCCAAGGGCGGGGGGGCCCGCACAGATACGCAGTATTTT
CSARPKGGGARTDTQYF
>.|TRBJ1-6|TRBV7-2|.
TGTGCCAGCAGTCCTGGGTGGGGAGAATCACCCCTCCACTTT
CASSPGWGESPLHF
>many|TRBJ2-3|TRBV6-5|TRBD2
TGTGCCAGCAGTCGTCCCCTGGGAGCGGGGGGCACAGATACGCAGTATTTT
CASSRPLGAGGTDTQYF
>many|TRBJ1-4|TRBV11-1|.
TGTGCCAGCAGCTCACCGAGGGACCTGAGGTCGGCTAATGAAAAACTGTTTTTT
CASSSPRDLRSANEKLFF
>few|TRBJ2-3|TRBV29-1|.
TGCAGCGTCGTTTTTGCTGGGGGGCGAGGAGATACGCAGTATTTT
CSVVFAGGRGDTQYF
>.|TRBJ1-2|TRBV5-4|TRBD1
TGTGCCAGCACAACAGGGGGCGGCTATGGCTACACCTTC
CASTTGGGYGYTF
>many|TRBJ2-1|TRBV5-1|TRBD1
TGCGCCAGCAGCTCCACAGGGGTAGATGAGCAGTTCTTC
CASSSTGVDEQFF
>.|TRBJ2-6|TRBV5-4|.
TGTGCCAGCAGCTTGTGGGGCACGAAATCTGGGGCCAACGTCCTGACTTTC
CASSLWGTKSGANVLTF
>.|TRBJ1-5|TRBV6-5|.
TGTGCCAGCAGTTATGGTCACAATCAGCCCCAGCATTTT
CASSYGHNQPQHF
>many|TRBJ2-7|TRBV10-2|TRBD2
TGCGCCAGCCTGCGGGGGGGGTTCTACGAGCAGTACTTC
CASLRGGFYEQYF
>few|TRBJ2-7|TRBV10-3|.
TGTGCCATCAGTTCTACGCCTCGAGGGGGGTACGAGCAGTACTTC
CAISSTPRGGYEQYF
>few|TRBJ2-3|TRBV7-2|TRBD2
TGTGCCAGCAGCTTCTCCGGGGGGGCCGGGACAGATACGCAGTATTTT
CASSFSGGAGTDTQYF
>many|TRBJ2-7|TRBV9|TRBD1
TGTGCCAGCAGCGAGCGACAGGGCTCCTACGAGCAGTACTTC
CASSERQGSYEQYF
>few|TRBJ2-1|TRBV7-9|.
TGTGCCAGCAGCACGAGCCAGGATGAGCAGTTCTTC
CASSTSQDEQFF
>.|TRBJ1-1|TRBV18|.
TGTGCCAGCTCACCGCAGCAGGGAAGGGGAAACACTGAAGCTTTCTTT
CASSPQQGRGNTEAFF
>.|TRBJ2-3|TRBV4-1|TRBD2
TGCGCCAGCAGCCCAGGGACTACATACACAGATACGCAGTATTTT
CASSPGTTYTDTQYF
>.|TRBJ1-1|TRBV29-1|.
TGCAGCGTTACATGGGGTAGAACTGAAGCTTTCTTT
CSVTWGRTEAFF
>many|TRBJ2-3|TRBV30|.
TGTGCCTGGAGTAGGGGATACACAGATACGCAGTATTTT
CAWSRGYTDTQYF
>many|TRBJ2-2|TRBV4-1|.
TGCGCCAGCAGCCAAGGCCCAGGGAAAGGCACCGGGGAGCTGTTTTTT
CASSQGPGKGTGELFF
>few|TRBJ2-6|TRBV9|.
TGTGCCAGCAGCGTAGGACCGGGAACTGGGGCCAACGTCCTGACTTTC
CASSVGPGTGANVLTF
>few|TRBJ2-3|TRBV5-1|TRBD1
TGCGCCAGCAGCGGGGGACAGGCGGTGGATACGCAGTATTTT
CASSGGQAVDTQYF
>many|TRBJ2-7|TRBV4-2|TRBD2
TGTGCCAGCAGCCAAGATTGGCGGGGGGTATACGAGCAGTACTTC
CASSQDWRGVYEQYF
>.|TRBJ1-2|TRBV6-2/TRBV6-3|.
TGTGCCAGCAGTTACCTAGGGGCGGAAAACTATGGCTACACCTTC
CASSYLGAENYGYTF
>few|TRBJ2-5|TRBV5-8|.
TGTGCCAGCAGTCCTTTCAATCAGGGGCAAGAGACCCAGTACTTC
CASSPFNQGQETQYF
>.|TRBJ1-1|TRBV20-1|.
TGCAGTGCTAGTCAGAACACTGAAGCTTTCTTT
CSASQNTEAFF
>.|TRBJ2-2|TRBV5-1|TRBD2
TGCGCCAGCAGCTTACTAGCGGTGACCGGGGAGCTGTTTTTT
CASSLLAVTGELFF
>few|TRBJ2-5|TRBV15|.
TGTGCCACCGAGGGCGGTGAAGAGACCCAGTACTTC
CATEGGEETQYF
>.|TRBJ2-5|TRBV29-1|TRBD2
TGCAGCGTTGAAGATCCCCAGACTAGCGGGGGGCAAGAGACCCAGTACTTC
CSVEDPQTSGGQETQYF
>.|TRBJ2-1|TRBV7-9|TRBD2
TGTGCCGCGGGGGGGGGGCAAGGCTACAATGAGCAGTTCTTC
CAAGGGQGYNEQFF